This is a list of T cell receptor beta chains from one sample in a study of tumor-infiltrating lymphocytes in oesophageal squamous cell carcinoma. A single record per CDR3 protein comes from TCRdb applying MiXCR to the PCR reads. The data hold 15,000 or so distinct CDR3 sequences, with about 55% observed a single time. The sample consisted of esophageal tumor tissue. The receptors come from a female donor with esophageal squamous cell carcinoma. Each CDR3 is given with its conserved first and last residue. The D gene is left open where the match is weak. Size values are once, few and many counts, or a class for expanded clones, and some rows have none.

V gene	J gene	D gene	clone size	CDR3 protein	CDR3 DNA
TRBV7-6	TRBJ2-6	-	-	CASRPGRSSGANVLTF	TGTGCCAGCCGACCGGGACGGAGCTCTGGGGCCAACGTCCTGACTTTC
TRBV5-1	TRBJ1-3	-	-	CASSLGWDGNTIYF	TGCGCCAGCAGCTTGGGGTGGGATGGAAACACCATATATTTT
TRBV7-6	TRBJ2-1	TRBD2	-	CASSLDLAGGHNEQFF	TGTGCCAGCAGCTTAGATCTAGCGGGAGGCCACAATGAGCAGTTCTTC
TRBV11-2	TRBJ2-7	TRBD1	-	CASSFYEGARYEQYF	TGTGCCAGCAGCTTTTACGAGGGGGCTCGATACGAGCAGTACTTC
TRBV7-2	TRBJ2-3	TRBD2	large	CASSSRLAFTDTQYF	TGTGCCAGCAGCTCCCGACTAGCATTCACAGATACGCAGTATTTT
TRBV27	TRBJ2-1	TRBD1	-	CASINRGLYYNEQFF	TGTGCCAGCATCAACAGGGGGCTCTACTACAATGAGCAGTTCTTC
TRBV7-2	TRBJ2-3	-	-	CASSWRERTDTQYF	TGTGCCAGCAGCTGGCGAGAGCGCACAGATACGCAGTATTTT
TRBV12-3/TRBV12-4	TRBJ2-5	TRBD1	-	CASRAGGQETQYF	TGTGCCAGCAGAGCAGGGGGCCAAGAGACCCAGTACTTC
TRBV7-6	TRBJ2-1	TRBD2	-	CASSLDPSGYNEQFF	TGTGCCAGCAGCTTAGACCCTAGCGGATACAATGAGCAGTTCTTC
TRBV6-6	TRBJ2-3	-	-	CASSPQGYTDTQYF	TGTGCCAGCAGCCCTCAAGGGTACACAGATACGCAGTATTTT
TRBV7-8	TRBJ2-7	TRBD2	-	CASSFPAGANEQYF	TGTGCCAGCAGCTTCCCGGCGGGAGCGAACGAGCAGTACTTC
TRBV10-3	TRBJ2-3	TRBD2	-	CAIRGALAGGTDTQYF	TGTGCCATCAGAGGTGCGCTAGCGGGTGGAACAGATACGCAGTATTTT
TRBV7-3	TRBJ2-1	-	-	CASSAGQTQFF	TGTGCCAGCAGCGCTGGACAGACCCAGTTCTTC
TRBV5-1	TRBJ2-3	TRBD1	-	CASSYATGEDTQYF	TGCGCCAGCAGCTACGCTACAGGGGAGGATACGCAGTATTTT
TRBV6-1	TRBJ2-5	TRBD1	few	CASSENRGVQETQYF	TGTGCCAGCAGTGAAAACAGGGGCGTTCAAGAGACCCAGTACTTC
TRBV7-3	TRBJ2-3	-	many	CASSLSGPGADTQYF	TGTGCCAGCAGCTTAAGTGGCCCGGGGGCAGATACGCAGTATTTT